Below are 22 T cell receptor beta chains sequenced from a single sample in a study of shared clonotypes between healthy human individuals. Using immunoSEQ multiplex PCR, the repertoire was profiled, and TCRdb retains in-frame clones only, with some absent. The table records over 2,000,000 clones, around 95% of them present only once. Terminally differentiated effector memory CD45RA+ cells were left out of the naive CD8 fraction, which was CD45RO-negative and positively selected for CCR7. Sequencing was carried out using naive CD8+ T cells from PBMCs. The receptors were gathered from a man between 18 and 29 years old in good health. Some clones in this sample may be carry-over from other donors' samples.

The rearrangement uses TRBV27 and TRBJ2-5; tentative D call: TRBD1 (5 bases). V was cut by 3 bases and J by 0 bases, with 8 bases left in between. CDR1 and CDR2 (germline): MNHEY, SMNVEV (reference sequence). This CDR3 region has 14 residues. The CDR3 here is CASSLTAYQETQYF. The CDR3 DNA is TGTGCCAGCAGTTTGACAGCGTACCAAGAGACCCAGTACTTC.

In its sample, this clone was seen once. The CDR3 bases are TGTGCCAGCAGGTCAACTCGGGACCCCGTCCGACAGCCCCAGCATTTT. Its protein product is CASRSTRDPVRQPQHF. The V call is TRBV27, the J call TRBJ1-5; D may be TRBD1 (5 bases). V lost 6 bases and J lost 7, with 22 bases in between. This CDR3 contains 16 residues. Germline loops: CDR1 MNHEY, CDR2 SMNVEV (reference sequence).

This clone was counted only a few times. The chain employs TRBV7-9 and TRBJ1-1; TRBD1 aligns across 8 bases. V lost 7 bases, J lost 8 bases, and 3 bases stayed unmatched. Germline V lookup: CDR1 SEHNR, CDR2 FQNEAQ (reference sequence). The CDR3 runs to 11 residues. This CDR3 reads CASIRQGEAFF. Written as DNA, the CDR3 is TGTGCCAGCATCCGACAGGGGGAAGCTTTCTTT.

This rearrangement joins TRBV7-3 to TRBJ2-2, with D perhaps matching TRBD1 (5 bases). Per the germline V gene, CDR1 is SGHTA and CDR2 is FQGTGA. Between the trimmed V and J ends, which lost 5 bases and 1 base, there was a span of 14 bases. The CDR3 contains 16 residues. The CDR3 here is CASSPGGRVNTGELFF. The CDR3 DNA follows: TGTGCCAGCAGCCCCGGCGGCAGGGTGAACACCGGGGAGCTGTTTTTT. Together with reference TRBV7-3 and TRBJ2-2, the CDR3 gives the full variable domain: GAGVSQTPSNKVTEKGKYVELRCDPISGHTALYWYRQSLGQGPEFLIYFQGTGAADDSGLPNDRFFAVRPEGSVSTLKIQRTERGDSAVYLCASSPGGRVNTGELFFGEGSRLTVL.

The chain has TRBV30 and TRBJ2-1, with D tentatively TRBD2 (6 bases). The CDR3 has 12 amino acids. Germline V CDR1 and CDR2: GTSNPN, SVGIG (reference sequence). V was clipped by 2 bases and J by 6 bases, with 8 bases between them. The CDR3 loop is CAWSQGGNEQFF. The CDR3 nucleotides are TGTGCCTGGAGTCAGGGAGGCAATGAGCAGTTCTTC. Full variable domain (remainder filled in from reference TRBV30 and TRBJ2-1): SQTIHQWPATLVQPVGSPLSLECTVEGTSNPNLYWYRQAAGRGLQLLFYSVGIGQISSEVPQNLSASRPQDRQFILSSKKLLLSDSGFYLCAWSQGGNEQFFGPGTRLTVL.

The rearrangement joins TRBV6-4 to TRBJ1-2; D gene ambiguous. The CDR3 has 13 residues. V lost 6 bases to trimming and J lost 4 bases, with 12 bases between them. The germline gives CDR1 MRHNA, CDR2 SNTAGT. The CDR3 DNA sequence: TGTGCCAGCAGCGCAATGAGTGGCTATGGCTACACCTTC. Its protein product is CASSAMSGYGYTF.

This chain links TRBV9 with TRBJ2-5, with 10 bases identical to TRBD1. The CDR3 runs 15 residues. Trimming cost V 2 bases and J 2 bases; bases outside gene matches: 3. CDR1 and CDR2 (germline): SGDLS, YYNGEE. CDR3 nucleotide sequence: TGTGCCAGCAGCGTCGGGACAGGGGTACAAGAGACCCAGTACTTC. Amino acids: CASSVGTGVQETQYF.

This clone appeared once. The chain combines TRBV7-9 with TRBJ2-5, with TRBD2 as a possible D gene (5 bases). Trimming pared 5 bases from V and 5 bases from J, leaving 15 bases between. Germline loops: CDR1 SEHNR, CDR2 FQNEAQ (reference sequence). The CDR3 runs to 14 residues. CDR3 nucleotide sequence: TGTGCCAGCAGCGGAGACGGGATGTGGGAGACCCAGTACTTC. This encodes CASSGDGMWETQYF.

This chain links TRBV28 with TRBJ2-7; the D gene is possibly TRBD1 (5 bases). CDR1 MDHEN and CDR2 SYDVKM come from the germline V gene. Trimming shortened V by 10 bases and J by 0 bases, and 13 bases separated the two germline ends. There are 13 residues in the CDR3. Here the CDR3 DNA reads TGTGCCATCGCGCAGGGCAGCTCCTACGAGCAGTACTTC. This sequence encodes CAIAQGSSYEQYF.

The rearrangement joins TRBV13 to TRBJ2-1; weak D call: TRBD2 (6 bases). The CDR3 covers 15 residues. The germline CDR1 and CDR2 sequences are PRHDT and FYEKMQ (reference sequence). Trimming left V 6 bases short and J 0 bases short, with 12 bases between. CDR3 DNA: TGTGCCAGCAGGGGGGGAGCCCACTCCTACAATGAGCAGTTCTTC. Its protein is CASRGGAHSYNEQFF.

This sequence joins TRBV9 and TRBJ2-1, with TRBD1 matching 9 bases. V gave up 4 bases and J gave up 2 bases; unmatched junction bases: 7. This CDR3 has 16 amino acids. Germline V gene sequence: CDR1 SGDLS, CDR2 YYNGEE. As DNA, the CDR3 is TGTGCCAGCAGCTCAGGACAGGGGCTGACCTACAATGAGCAGTTCTTC. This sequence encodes CASSSGQGLTYNEQFF. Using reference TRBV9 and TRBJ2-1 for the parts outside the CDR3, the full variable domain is DSGVTQTPKHLITATGQRVTLRCSPRSGDLSVYWYQQSLDQGLQFLIQYYNGEERAKGNILERFSAQQFPDLHSELNLSSLELGDSALYFCASSSGQGLTYNEQFFGPGTRLTVL.

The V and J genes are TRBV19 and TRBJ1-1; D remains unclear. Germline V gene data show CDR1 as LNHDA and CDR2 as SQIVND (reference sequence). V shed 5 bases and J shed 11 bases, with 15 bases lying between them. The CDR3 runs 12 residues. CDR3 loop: CASSGPEGYAFF. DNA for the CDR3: TGTGCCAGTAGTGGGCCTGAGGGATACGCTTTCTTT. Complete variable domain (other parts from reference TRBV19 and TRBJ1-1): DGGITQSPKYLFRKEGQNVTLSCEQNLNHDAMYWYRQDPGQGLRLIYYSQIVNDFQKGDIAEGYSVSREKKESFPLTVTSAQKNPTAFYLCASSGPEGYAFFGQGTRLTVV.

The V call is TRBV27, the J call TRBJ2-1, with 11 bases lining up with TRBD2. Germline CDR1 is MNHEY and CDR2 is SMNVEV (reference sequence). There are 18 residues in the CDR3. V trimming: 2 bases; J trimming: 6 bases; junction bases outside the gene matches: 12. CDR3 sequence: CASSLTYPGLAETNEQFF. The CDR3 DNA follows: TGTGCCAGCAGTTTAACGTATCCGGGACTAGCGGAAACCAATGAGCAGTTCTTC.

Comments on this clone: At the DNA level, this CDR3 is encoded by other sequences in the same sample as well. This chain's CDR3 is CASSLTGFTDTQYF. The CDR3 DNA reads as TGTGCCAGCAGCTTGACAGGGTTCACAGATACGCAGTATTTT. The chain links TRBV14 to TRBJ2-3; 7 bases agree with TRBD1. With 5 bases clipped from V and 2 bases from J, the junction kept 4 bases outside the gene matches. Germline V gene data show CDR1 as SGHDN and CDR2 as FVKESK. This CDR3 has 14 amino acids.

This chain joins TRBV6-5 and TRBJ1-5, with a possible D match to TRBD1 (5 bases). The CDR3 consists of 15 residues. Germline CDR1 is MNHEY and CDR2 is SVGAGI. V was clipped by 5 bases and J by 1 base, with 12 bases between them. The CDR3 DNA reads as TGTGCCAGCAGTGCCGACAGCCGAAGCAATCAGCCCCAGCATTTT. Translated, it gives CASSADSRSNQPQHF.

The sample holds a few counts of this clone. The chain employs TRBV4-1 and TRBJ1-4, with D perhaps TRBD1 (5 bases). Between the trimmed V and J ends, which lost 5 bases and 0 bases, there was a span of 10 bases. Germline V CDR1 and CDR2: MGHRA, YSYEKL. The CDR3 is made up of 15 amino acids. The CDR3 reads CASSRSGATNEKLFF. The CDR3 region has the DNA TGCGCCAGCAGCAGGTCGGGGGCAACTAATGAAAAACTGTTTTTT.

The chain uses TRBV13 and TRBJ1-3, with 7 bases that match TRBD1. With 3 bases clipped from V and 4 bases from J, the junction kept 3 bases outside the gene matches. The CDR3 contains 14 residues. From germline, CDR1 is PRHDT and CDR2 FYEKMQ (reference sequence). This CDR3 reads CASSFTGDGNTIYF. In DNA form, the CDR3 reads TGTGCCAGCAGCTTTACAGGGGACGGAAACACCATATATTTT.

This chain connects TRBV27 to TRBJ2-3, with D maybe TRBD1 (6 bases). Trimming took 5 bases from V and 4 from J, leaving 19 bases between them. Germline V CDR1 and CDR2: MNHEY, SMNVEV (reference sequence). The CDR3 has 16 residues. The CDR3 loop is CASSPPGTRRPDTQYF. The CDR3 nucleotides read TGTGCCAGCAGTCCGCCCGGGACACGGAGGCCAGATACGCAGTATTTT.

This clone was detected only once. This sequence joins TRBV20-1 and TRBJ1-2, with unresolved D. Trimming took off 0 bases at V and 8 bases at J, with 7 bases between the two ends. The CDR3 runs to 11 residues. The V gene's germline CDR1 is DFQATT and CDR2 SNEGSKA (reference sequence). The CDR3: CSARDQAGYTF. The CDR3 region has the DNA TGCAGTGCTAGAGATCAGGCAGGCTACACCTTC.

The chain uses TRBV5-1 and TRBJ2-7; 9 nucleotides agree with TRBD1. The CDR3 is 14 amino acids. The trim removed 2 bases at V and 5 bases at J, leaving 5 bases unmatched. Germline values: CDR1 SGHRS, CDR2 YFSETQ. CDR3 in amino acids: CASSFHRGRNEQYF. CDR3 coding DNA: TGCGCCAGCAGCTTTCACAGGGGGCGAAACGAGCAGTACTTC.

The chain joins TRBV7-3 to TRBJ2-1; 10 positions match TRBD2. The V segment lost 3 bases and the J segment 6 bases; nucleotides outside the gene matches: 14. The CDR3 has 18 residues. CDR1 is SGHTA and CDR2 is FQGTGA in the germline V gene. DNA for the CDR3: TGTGCCAGCAGCTTTCGGGCCGGGAGCGGGAGGGCCCTCAATGAGCAGTTCTTC. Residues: CASSFRAGSGRALNEQFF.

The CDR3, as DNA: TGTGCCAGCAGTTTAAGCCCCCGGGACATAACCTACGAGCAGTACTTC. The encoded protein is CASSLSPRDITYEQYF. This sequence joins TRBV27 and TRBJ2-7, with D possibly TRBD1 on 6 matching bases. The CDR3 contains 16 residues. Germline loops: CDR1 MNHEY, CDR2 SMNVEV (reference sequence). The ends were cut back, 2 bases at V and 2 bases at J, with 16 bases in the middle.